Presented here are 23 T cell receptor beta chains from one specimen sequenced in a study of T cell repertoires in cytomegalovirus infection. TCRdb ran MiXCR on the reads and lists one entry per CDR3 protein. The table includes 150,000 to 200,000 distinct CDR3 sequences, 28% detected once. Sequencing input: PBMCs. These receptors originate from a human donor in good health (CMV status not recorded). Some clones in this sample may be carry-over from other donors' samples.

This clonotype has ten or more counts. CDR3 nucleotides: TGTGCCAGCAGACCTACGGAGGACCAACCCCTCCACTTT. Translated: CASRPTEDQPLHF. The chain links TRBV6-2 or TRBV6-3 to TRBJ1-6; D is uncertain. Germline assignment: CDR1 MNHEY and CDR2 SVGEGT. The V end was cut by 6 bases, the J end by 12 bases, with 15 bases between. The CDR3 consists of 13 residues.

Points on this clonotype: A junction boundary mismatches the germline segment, possibly from a read error. The rearrangement links TRBV30 to TRBJ2-1, with 14 bases that match TRBD2. Germline V gene lookup returns CDR1 GTSNPN and CDR2 SVGIG (reference sequence). The CDR3 extends over 13 amino acids. The CDR3 is CALTSGGVNDQFF. DNA of the CDR3: TGTGCCCTGACTAGCGGGGGGGTCAATGATCAGTTCTTC.

The chain couples TRBV7-9 to TRBJ2-3; D might be TRBD1 (5 bases). CDR1 and CDR2 (germline): SEHNR, FQNEAQ (reference sequence). V was shortened by 8 bases and J by 6 bases, with 12 bases between the two germline ends. The CDR3 runs to 12 residues. CDR3: CASRTQTDTQYF. CDR3 in DNA: TGTGCCAGCCGGACACAAACGGATACGCAGTATTTT.

This clonotype was seen more than once but under ten times. The chain employs TRBV4-2 and TRBJ1-6; TRBD1 aligns across 9 bases. With 1 base clipped from V and 14 bases from J, the junction kept 6 bases outside the gene matches. The CDR3 consists of 14 residues. In germline, CDR1 is LGHNA, CDR2 YNFKEQ. DNA for the CDR3: TGTGCCAGCAGCCAAGGGACAGGGGAATTAGCCCTCCACTTT. This encodes CASSQGTGELALHF.

J is TRBJ2-1 and V is TRBV2, with unresolved D. Germline assignment: CDR1 SNHLY and CDR2 FYNNEI. V was cut by 3 bases and J by 5 bases, with 11 bases left in between. The CDR3 covers 14 residues. The DNA for the CDR3 is TGTGCCAGCAGTGACAGAGGACGGGACAATGAGCAGTTCTTC. This gives the protein CASSDRGRDNEQFF.

This clonotype was picked up a small number of times. The rearrangement links TRBV7-2 to TRBJ2-5, with TRBD2 matching 8 bases. The V gene end was trimmed by 2 bases and the J gene end by 7 bases; junction bases not matched to a gene: 12. Looked up from germline, CDR1 is SGHTA and CDR2 is FQGNSA. The CDR3 totals 16 residues. CDR3 region: CASSLRPSGYTRTQYF. Here the CDR3 DNA reads TGTGCCAGCAGCTTACGCCCTAGCGGGTATACAAGGACCCAGTACTTC.

This clonotype has just a few counts. V is TRBV19 and J is TRBJ2-3; tentative D call: TRBD2 (6 bases). V dropped 4 bases and J dropped 4 bases, with 21 bases sitting between them. Germline V gene lookup returns CDR1 LNHDA and CDR2 SQIVND (reference sequence). The CDR3 spans 17 residues. The CDR3 is CASSSEGEAPGADTQYF. CDR3 in DNA: TGTGCCAGTAGTAGTGAAGGGGAGGCCCCGGGCGCAGATACGCAGTATTTT.

The V gene is TRBV4-1, the J gene TRBJ2-5; 8 bases align to TRBD1. With V trimmed by 0 bases and J by 5 bases, 8 bases remained unmatched. Germline values: CDR1 MGHRA, CDR2 YSYEKL. The CDR3 is made up of 16 amino acids. In nucleotides, the CDR3 is TGCGCCAGCAGCCAAGAATGGACAGGGAGTTCGGAGACCCAGTACTTC. Protein: CASSQEWTGSSETQYF.

The rearrangement joins TRBV6-6 to TRBJ2-1, with D possibly matching TRBD2 (7 bases). V was trimmed by 5 bases and J by 8 bases, leaving 19 bases between them. This CDR3 has 15 amino acids. From germline, CDR1 is MNHNY and CDR2 SVGAGI (reference sequence). CDR3 amino acids: CASSGEVGGQHEQFF. The CDR3 DNA reads TGTGCCAGCAGTGGCGAAGTGGGGGGGCAGCATGAGCAGTTCTTC.

This clonotype was recorded a few times. The gene calls are TRBV14 and TRBJ1-5; no definite D call. The CDR3 consists of 12 residues. V lost 1 base and J 4 bases, leaving 2 bases between the germline ends. Germline assignment: CDR1 SGHDN and CDR2 FVKESK. The chain's CDR3 is CASSQGNQPQHF. The CDR3 nucleotides are TGTGCCAGCAGCCAAGGAAATCAGCCCCAGCATTTT.

The chain carries TRBV4-1 and TRBJ1-2; TRBD1 matches 10 bases. CDR3 length equals 16 residues. Germline loops: CDR1 MGHRA, CDR2 YSYEKL. The J segment lost 6 bases and the V segment lost 0 bases, leaving 7 bases of the junction unmatched. CDR3 protein: CASSQEGTGANNGYTF. DNA of the CDR3: TGCGCCAGCAGCCAAGAGGGGACAGGGGCAAACAATGGCTACACCTTC.

This rearrangement joins TRBV19 to TRBJ2-7, with unresolved D. Looked up from germline, CDR1 is LNHDA and CDR2 is SQIVND (reference sequence). This CDR3 has 11 amino acids. The V end was cut by 3 bases, the J end by 4 bases, with 4 bases between. CDR3 coding DNA: TGTGCCAGTAGTATGGGGTACGAGCAGTACTTC. Translation gives CASSMGYEQYF.

This clonotype came up a few times. V gene TRBV5-1 combines with J gene TRBJ1-1; tentatively, D is TRBD1 (6 bases). The germline gives CDR1 SGHRS, CDR2 YFSETQ. The CDR3 is 15 residues long. Trimming took off 3 bases at V and 0 bases at J, with 12 bases between the two ends. CDR3 coding DNA: TGCGCCAGCAGCTCTATGACAGGCTTGAACACTGAAGCTTTCTTT. This sequence encodes CASSSMTGLNTEAFF.

The gene calls are TRBV11-3 and TRBJ2-1, with TRBD2 identical over 9 bases. J was trimmed by 8 bases and V by 0 bases; bases with no gene match: 14. Germline V lookup: CDR1 SGHNT, CDR2 YENEEA. The CDR3 is made up of 18 amino acids. CDR3 nucleotides: TGTGCCAGCAGCTTAGATCCGGGAGACCTAGCGGGGTCGGATGAGCAGTTCTTC. Residues: CASSLDPGDLAGSDEQFF.

The chain recombines TRBV12-3 or TRBV12-4 with TRBJ1-1, with D tentatively TRBD1 (5 bases). V was trimmed by 1 base and J by 6 bases, leaving 12 bases between them. CDR3 length equals 14 residues. CDR3: CASSLEGVFSEAFF. DNA of the CDR3: TGTGCCAGCAGTTTAGAAGGGGTTTTTTCTGAAGCTTTCTTT.

The chain uses TRBV6-2 or TRBV6-3 and TRBJ2-3; D not certain. Trimming pared 7 bases from V and 1 base from J, leaving 9 bases between. CDR1 is MNHEY, CDR2 SVGEGT, per germline. CDR3 length: 13 residues. This CDR3 is CASTSGGTDTQYF. The DNA for the CDR3 is TGTGCCAGCACGTCCGGCGGCACAGATACGCAGTATTTT.

The gene calls are TRBV5-1 and TRBJ2-5; 8 nucleotides match TRBD1. Germline CDR1 reads SGHRS; CDR2 reads YFSETQ. CDR3 length: 15 amino acids. V was clipped by 0 bases and J by 3 bases; unmatched bases: 4. CDR3 sequence: CASSLGVDREETQYF. The CDR3 DNA reads TGCGCCAGCAGCTTGGGAGTGGACAGGGAAGAGACCCAGTACTTC.

This chain joins TRBV7-2 and TRBJ2-4; D is undetermined. The CDR3 sequence is 14 residues long. Germline assignment: CDR1 SGHTA and CDR2 FQGNSA. V was trimmed by 3 bases and J by 5 bases, leaving 11 bases between them. The CDR3 DNA reads TGTGCCAGCAGCTTTAGTCGCTCTCAAAACATTCAGTACTTC. Protein product: CASSFSRSQNIQYF.

This chain uses TRBV19 with TRBJ1-3; 9 bases agree with TRBD1. This CDR3 has 16 amino acids. With 5 bases clipped from V and 3 bases from J, the junction kept 8 bases outside the gene matches. Per the germline V gene, CDR1 is LNHDA and CDR2 is SQIVND (reference sequence). CDR3 sequence reads: CASSLTGGEFGNTIYF. CDR3 nucleotides: TGTGCCAGTAGTTTAACAGGGGGCGAATTTGGAAACACCATATATTTT.

The chain is built from TRBV11-2 and TRBJ1-2; D is perhaps TRBD1 (5 bases). CDR1 is SGHAT and CDR2 is FQNNGV in the germline V gene. The ends were cut back, 5 bases at V and 11 bases at J, with 21 bases in the middle. This CDR3 region has 14 residues. The CDR3 sequence: CASSLMIDGASYTF. CDR3 in DNA: TGTGCCAGCAGCCTGATGATCGATGGGGCCTCGTACACCTTC.

The chain is built from TRBV4-3 and TRBJ2-2; D remains ambiguous. Germline CDR1 is LGHNA and CDR2 is YSLEER. V lost 0 bases, J lost 8 bases, and 10 bases lay in between. CDR3 size: 14 residues. CDR3 region: CASSQDHSLGELFF. The CDR3 DNA is TGCGCCAGCAGCCAAGATCATAGTCTTGGGGAGCTGTTTTTT.

The table lists this clonotype with many counts. The V and J genes are TRBV12-3 or TRBV12-4 and TRBJ1-1; 8 nucleotides align to TRBD1. The CDR3 has 16 residues. The ends lost 5 bases at V and 3 bases at J; junction bases unmatched: 11. The CDR3 sequence is CASSRNVGQGHTEAFF. In DNA, the CDR3 is TGTGCCAGCAGTCGTAACGTCGGACAGGGCCACACTGAAGCTTTCTTT.

This clonotype was counted between two and nine times. The V gene is TRBV19, the J gene TRBJ1-1, with a possible D match to TRBD1 (5 bases). V gave up 4 bases and J gave up 4 bases, with 13 bases separating them. Germline-derived CDR1 and CDR2 are LNHDA and SQIVND (reference sequence). The CDR3 contains 14 residues. The CDR3 protein is CASSTPGRSTEAFF. CDR3 DNA: TGTGCCAGTAGTACACCGGGACGCAGCACTGAAGCTTTCTTT.